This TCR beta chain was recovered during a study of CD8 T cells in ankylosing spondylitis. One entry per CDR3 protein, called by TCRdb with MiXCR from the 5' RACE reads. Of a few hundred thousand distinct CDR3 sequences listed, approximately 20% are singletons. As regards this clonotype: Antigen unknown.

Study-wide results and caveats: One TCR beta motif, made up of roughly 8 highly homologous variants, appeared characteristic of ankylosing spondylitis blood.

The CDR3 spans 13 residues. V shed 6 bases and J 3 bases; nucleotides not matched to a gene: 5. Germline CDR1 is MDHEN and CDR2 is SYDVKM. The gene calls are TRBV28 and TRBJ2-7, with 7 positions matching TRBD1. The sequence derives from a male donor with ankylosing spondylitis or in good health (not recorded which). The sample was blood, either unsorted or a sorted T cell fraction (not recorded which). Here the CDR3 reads CASRVTGSYEQYF. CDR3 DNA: TGTGCCAGCAGGGTGACAGGGAGCTACGAGCAGTACTTC.